The 31 T cell receptor beta chains below all came from one sample that was sequenced in a study of blood T cells in healthy people across ages. For the second PCR, which ran for roughly 6 to 11 cycles, a sample-barcoded 5' primer and a J-beta primer mix were used. TCRdb ran MiXCR on the 5' RACE reads and lists one entry per CDR3 protein. The data show about a million distinct CDR3 sequences, 51% seen once. The specimen was blood. Receptor source: a woman aged 55 to 70 in good health.

This clonotype appeared a few times. The chain employs TRBV20-1 and TRBJ2-3; D may be TRBD2 (6 bases). This CDR3 region has 18 residues. The ends were cut back, 2 bases at V and 6 bases at J, with 27 bases in the middle. Looked up from germline, CDR1 is DFQATT and CDR2 is SNEGSKA (reference sequence). CDR3: CSARSPTSLATRGDTQYF. Here the CDR3 DNA reads TGCAGTGCTAGAAGTCCCACTTCCCTAGCGACCCGCGGCGATACGCAGTATTTT.

V and J are TRBV7-3 and TRBJ2-1, with 9 bases fitting TRBD2. Germline trimming cut 4 bases from V and 8 bases from J; bases unmatched to any gene: 9. Germline V gene sequence: CDR1 SGHTA, CDR2 FQGTGA. This CDR3 region has 15 residues. The CDR3, as DNA: TGTGCCAGCAGCTCTACCGGGACTAGCCAAGATGAGCAGTTCTTC. As protein: CASSSTGTSQDEQFF. Full variable domain (outside the CDR3, taken from reference TRBV7-3 and TRBJ2-1): GAGVSQTPSNKVTEKGKYVELRCDPISGHTALYWYRQSLGQGPEFLIYFQGTGAADDSGLPNDRFFAVRPEGSVSTLKIQRTERGDSAVYLCASSSTGTSQDEQFFGPGTRLTVL.

Many counts were recorded for this clonotype. The chain couples TRBV6-2 or TRBV6-3 to TRBJ2-5; D is perhaps TRBD2 (6 bases). The CDR3 covers 16 residues. The germline V gene has CDR1 MNHEY and CDR2 SVGEGT. With 6 bases removed from V and 1 base from J, the gap between germline ends came to 18 bases. CDR3 DNA: TGTGCCAGCAGCGGGGACTTATCGGGAATCCAAGAGACCCAGTACTTC. Residues: CASSGDLSGIQETQYF.

J is TRBJ1-1 and V is TRBV3-1, with a tentative D call TRBD1 (5 bases). Germline CDR1 reads LGHDT; CDR2 reads YNNKEL (reference sequence). The length of the CDR3 is 12 residues. V lost 1 base and J 8 bases, leaving 8 bases between the germline ends. The CDR3 coding sequence is TGTGCCAGCAGCCAAGTGCGGGACGAAGCTTTCTTT. It codes for CASSQVRDEAFF.

This clonotype occurred a few times. The chain uses TRBV4-2 and TRBJ1-1, with no clear D. V lost 5 bases and J 2 bases, leaving 15 bases between the germline ends. Germline CDR1 reads LGHNA; CDR2 reads YNFKEQ. The CDR3 has 15 residues. CDR3 protein: CASSSSWTPNTEAFF. The CDR3 DNA reads TGTGCCAGCAGCTCCTCTTGGACCCCAAACACTGAAGCTTTCTTT.

This clonotype occurred many times. The chain carries TRBV29-1 and TRBJ2-1, with a weak D call TRBD1 (6 bases). The CDR3 runs 14 residues. Germline lookup yields CDR1 SQVTM and CDR2 ANQGSEA. Between the trimmed V and J ends, which lost 7 bases and 0 bases, there was a span of 13 bases. For the CDR3, the DNA is TGCAGCGCCACGCAGGGGAGCTCCTACAATGAGCAGTTCTTC. It specifies CSATQGSSYNEQFF.

A few counts support this clonotype. The rearrangement links TRBV29-1 to TRBJ2-1; TRBD1 agrees at 7 bases. The J segment lost 3 bases and the V segment lost 7 bases, leaving 6 bases of the junction unmatched. Per the germline V gene, CDR1 is SQVTM and CDR2 is ANQGSEA. CDR3 size: 13 residues. Here the CDR3 reads CSAQGQSYNEQFF. For the CDR3, the DNA is TGCAGCGCCCAGGGACAGAGCTACAATGAGCAGTTCTTC.

This chain uses TRBV24-1 with TRBJ1-1; TRBD1 agrees at 11 bases. Trimming took 3 bases from V and 7 from J; bases not matched to a gene: 3. The CDR3 extends over 14 amino acids. CDR1 and CDR2 from the germline V gene are KGHDR and SFDVKD. The CDR3 is CATSDPDRGREAFF. The CDR3 DNA reads as TGTGCCACCAGTGATCCGGACAGGGGGCGTGAAGCTTTCTTT.

This chain joins TRBV28 and TRBJ2-7, with 9 nucleotides matching TRBD1. TRBJ2-5 explains the end of the DNA better; the J call may be wrong. The CDR3 covers 15 residues. The germline CDR1 and CDR2 sequences are MDHEN and SYDVKM. The DNA for the CDR3 is TGTGCCAGCAGCCGAGGACAGGGGAGTCAAGAGACCCAGTACTTC. Its protein product is CASSRGQGSQETQYF.

The chain combines TRBV29-1 with TRBJ1-1; perhaps TRBD1 as D (5 bases). CDR1 and CDR2 from the germline V gene are SQVTM and ANQGSEA. V dropped 3 bases and J dropped 4 bases, with 12 bases sitting between them. The CDR3 runs to 13 residues. DNA for the CDR3: TGCAGCGTTGATAGGCAGGGAGGCACTGAAGCTTTCTTT. The encoded protein is CSVDRQGGTEAFF. Drawing the rest from reference TRBV29-1 and TRBJ1-1, the complete variable domain is SAVISQKPSRDICQRGTSLTIQCQVDSQVTMMFWYRQQPGQSLTLIATANQGSEATYESGFVIDKFPISRPNLTFSTLTVSNMSPEDSSIYLCSVDRQGGTEAFFGQGTRLTVV.

The chain uses TRBV6-1 and TRBJ2-7; 9 bases fit TRBD2. Per the germline V gene, CDR1 is MNHNS and CDR2 is SASEGT. V gave up 6 bases and J gave up 2 bases; unmatched junction bases: 5. This CDR3 is built from 14 residues. Here the CDR3 DNA reads TGTGCCAGCAGGGCTAGCGGGACCGCCTACGAGCAGTACTTC. It translates to CASRASGTAYEQYF.

This clonotype appeared a few times. The CDR3 protein is CASSPLSNEQFF. CDR3 in DNA: TGTGCCAGCAGCCCTCTGAGCAATGAGCAGTTCTTC. V gene TRBV27 combines with J gene TRBJ2-1; D unresolved. Trimming cost V 6 bases and J 6 bases, with 9 bases left between them. The germline V gene encodes CDR1 MNHEY and CDR2 SMNVEV (reference sequence). CDR3 length: 12 residues.

The chain couples TRBV29-1 to TRBJ2-7; D is possibly TRBD1 (6 bases). The CDR3 runs 12 residues. V was clipped by 6 bases and J by 2 bases, with 11 bases between them. Germline V lookup: CDR1 SQVTM, CDR2 ANQGSEA. This chain's CDR3 is CSVVRGTYEQYF. In DNA, the CDR3 is TGCAGCGTCGTCAGGGGTACCTACGAGCAGTACTTC.

There are a few counts of this clonotype. The chain couples TRBV29-1 to TRBJ2-7, with 7 positions matching TRBD1. This CDR3 spans 11 amino acids. Unmatched junction bases numbered 3, after V lost 6 bases and J lost 4 bases. CDR1 and CDR2 from the germline V gene are SQVTM and ANQGSEA. The CDR3 spells CSVKTGYEQYF. The DNA for the CDR3 is TGCAGCGTGAAGACAGGGTACGAGCAGTACTTC.

V usage is TRBV28 and J usage is TRBJ2-7; no reliable D call. V was clipped by 2 bases and J by 7 bases, with 18 bases between them. The CDR3 has 15 residues. Looked up from germline, CDR1 is MDHEN and CDR2 is SYDVKM. The CDR3 bases are TGTGCCAGCAGTTTACCTCTCGGCCATAGCCGGGAGCAGTACTTC. Protein sequence: CASSLPLGHSREQYF.

This clonotype was counted only a few times. This rearrangement joins TRBV10-3 to TRBJ2-3; D might be TRBD1 (5 bases). The V end lost 8 bases, the J end lost 1 base, and 16 bases lay between the germline ends. Germline assignment: CDR1 ENHRY and CDR2 SYGVKD. CDR3 size: 15 residues. CDR3 sequence (DNA): TGTGCCATCCTGTCTGGGGCGTCGGGCACAGATACGCAGTATTTT. It encodes CAILSGASGTDTQYF.

The V call is TRBV3-1, the J call TRBJ2-3, with 10 nucleotides matching TRBD2. Trimming removed 0 bases from V and 5 bases from J; junction bases left unmatched: 2. The CDR3 has 15 amino acids. The germline CDR1 and CDR2 sequences are LGHDT and YNNKEL (reference sequence). For the CDR3, the DNA is TGTGCCAGCAGCCAAGAGGGACTAGCGCAAGATACGCAGTATTTT. It translates to CASSQEGLAQDTQYF.

This rearrangement joins TRBV3-1 to TRBJ2-1; D is unresolved. The end of the DNA fits TRBJ2-7 better, so the J call may be wrong. Per the germline V gene, CDR1 is LGHDT and CDR2 is YNNKEL (reference sequence). This CDR3 has 14 residues. The CDR3 region is CASSQELAYNEQYF. The CDR3 DNA reads as TGTGCCAGCAGCCAAGAATTGGCCTACAATGAGCAGTACTTC.

In its sample, this clonotype was seen once. The chain uses TRBV7-2 and TRBJ2-1, with D maybe TRBD2 (6 bases). Germline V gives CDR1 SGHTA, CDR2 FQGNSA. V dropped 2 bases and J dropped 7 bases, with 18 bases sitting between them. The CDR3 is 16 amino acids. CDR3 DNA: TGTGCCAGCAGCTTATCCCCGACTAGGAGAAGAAATGAGCAGTTCTTC. It specifies CASSLSPTRRRNEQFF. The complete variable domain, with remaining parts taken from reference TRBV7-2 and TRBJ2-1, reads GAGVSQSPSNKVTEKGKDVELRCDPISGHTALYWYRQSLGQGLEFLIYFQGNSAPDKSGLPSDRFSAERTGGSVSTLTIQRTQQEDSAVYLCASSLSPTRRRNEQFFGPGTRLTVL.

The chain combines TRBV29-1 with TRBJ1-5; possibly TRBD1 for D (5 bases). The germline gives CDR1 SQVTM, CDR2 ANQGSEA. Trimming cost V 4 bases and J 7 bases, with 17 bases left between them. The CDR3 sequence is 14 residues long. The CDR3 region is CSVVAGQGRQPQHF. The CDR3 DNA sequence: TGCAGCGTTGTAGCAGGCCAGGGCAGACAGCCCCAGCATTTT.

This clonotype has only a few counts. V is TRBV6-5 and J is TRBJ2-3; D uncertain. This CDR3 is built from 12 residues. Germline CDR1 is MNHEY and CDR2 is SVGAGI. Trimming cost V 5 bases and J 2 bases, with 5 bases left between them. CDR3 protein: CASSTDTDTQYF. CDR3 nucleotide sequence: TGTGCCAGCAGTACCGACACAGATACGCAGTATTTT.

The chain uses TRBV20-1 and TRBJ1-4; unclear D gene. The CDR3 runs to 15 residues. V lost 5 bases and J 0 bases, leaving 13 bases between the germline ends. Germline V gene data show CDR1 as DFQATT and CDR2 as SNEGSKA (reference sequence). This CDR3 reads CSAGLGSPTNEKLFF. The CDR3 DNA sequence: TGCAGTGCTGGATTGGGATCGCCAACTAATGAAAAACTGTTTTTT.

V gene TRBV21-1 combines with J gene TRBJ2-1; the table's TRBD1 call for D was not verified on the DNA. TRBV21-1 corresponds to a pseudogene. The CDR3 extends over 20 amino acids. CDR3 nucleotide sequence: TGTGCCAGCAGCAAAGAGTGCGGAGACAGGGGGCAAGTGGACCACAATGAGCAGTTCTTC. It translates to CASSKECGDRGQVDHNEQFF.

This chain joins TRBV4-1 and TRBJ2-7; D may be TRBD1 or TRBD2 (7 bases each). With 2 bases removed from V and 2 bases from J, the gap between germline ends came to 22 bases. Germline loops: CDR1 MGHRA, CDR2 YSYEKL. The CDR3 has 18 amino acids. The CDR3, as DNA: TGCGCCAGCAGCCAAAGCGGGAATAGACAGGGAAGGACCTACGAGCAGTACTTC. This translates into CASSQSGNRQGRTYEQYF.

The chain couples TRBV10-3 to TRBJ2-3, with TRBD1 as a possible D gene (5 bases). CDR1 is ENHRY, CDR2 SYGVKD, per germline. This CDR3 spans 15 amino acids. V was trimmed by 11 bases and J by 0 bases, leaving 18 bases between them. The CDR3 DNA reads TGTGCCGCTACAGGACGACCCCGAAGCACAGATACGCAGTATTTT. Translating it yields CAATGRPRSTDTQYF.

CDR3 sequence: CASSHGTRTDTQYF. In nucleotides, the CDR3 is TGTGCCAGCAGCCACGGGACACGCACAGATACGCAGTATTTT. The chain has TRBV7-6 and TRBJ2-3, with D perhaps TRBD1 (6 bases). The germline CDR1 and CDR2 sequences are SGHVS and FNYEAQ. Trimming took 5 bases from V and 1 from J, leaving 10 bases between them. The CDR3 length is 14 residues. Filled out from reference TRBV7-6 and TRBJ2-3, the complete variable domain reads GAGVSQSPRYKVTKRGQDVALRCDPISGHVSLYWYRQALGQGPEFLTYFNYEAQQDKSGLPNDRFSAERPEGSISTLTIQRTEQRDSAMYRCASSHGTRTDTQYFGPGTRLTVL.

The rearrangement links TRBV15 to TRBJ2-5; 7 bases agree with TRBD2. V was clipped by 0 bases and J by 11 bases; unmatched bases: 12. CDR1 is LNHNV, CDR2 YYDKDF, per germline (reference sequence). CDR3 length: 15 residues. For the CDR3, the DNA is TGTGCCACCAGCAGAGATCTTGCGGGAGCGACTGAGCAGTACTTC. Protein product: CATSRDLAGATEQYF.

The rearrangement uses TRBV7-9 and TRBJ1-2; tentatively, D is TRBD1 (6 bases). The germline CDR1 and CDR2 sequences are SEHNR and FQNEAQ (reference sequence). This CDR3 is 14 amino acids long. Trimming stripped 5 bases from V and 8 bases from J, with 18 bases between. This chain's CDR3 is CASSPNRADWGYTF. DNA for the CDR3: TGTGCCAGCAGCCCCAACAGGGCCGATTGGGGCTACACCTTC.

The chain combines TRBV27 with TRBJ2-5, with D perhaps given as TRBD1 or TRBD2 (6 bases each). CDR3 size: 18 residues. Germline V gives CDR1 MNHEY, CDR2 SMNVEV (reference sequence). The ends were cut back, 7 bases at V and 11 bases at J, with 35 bases in the middle. CDR3 nucleotide sequence: TGTGCCAGCAAGACCCTGGGCAGGGGACTTCCCTCTGGGAATGAGCAGTACTTC. Translation: CASKTLGRGLPSGNEQYF.

This clonotype was picked up a small number of times. This rearrangement joins TRBV10-2 to TRBJ2-7; 10 bases match TRBD2. CDR1 and CDR2 (germline): WSHSY, SAAADI. CDR3 length: 16 residues. The J segment lost 5 bases and the V segment lost 9 bases, leaving 16 bases of the junction unmatched. CDR3 bases: TGCGCCAGTAACCCCGTGGCTAGCGGGAGATTCCACGAGCAGTACTTC. Translated: CASNPVASGRFHEQYF.

The J gene is TRBJ2-1, the V gene TRBV12-3 or TRBV12-4; no clear D gene. The CDR3 has 12 residues. The germline V and J ends were trimmed by 4 bases and 9 bases, with 10 bases remaining between them. The CDR3 protein is CASSWARVEQFF. Written as DNA, the CDR3 is TGTGCCAGCAGTTGGGCTAGGGTTGAGCAGTTCTTC.